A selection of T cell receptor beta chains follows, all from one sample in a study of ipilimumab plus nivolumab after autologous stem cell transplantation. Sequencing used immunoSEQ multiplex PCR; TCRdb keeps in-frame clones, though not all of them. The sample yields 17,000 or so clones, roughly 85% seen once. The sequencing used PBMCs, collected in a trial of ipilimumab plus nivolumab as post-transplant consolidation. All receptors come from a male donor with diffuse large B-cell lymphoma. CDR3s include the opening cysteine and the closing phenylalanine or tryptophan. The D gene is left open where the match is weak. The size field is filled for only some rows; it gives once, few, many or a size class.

CASLTGSSTDTQYF TGTGCCAGTTTAACAGGTTCCTCCACAGATACGCAGTATTTT TRBV6-1 . TRBJ2-3 .
CSVRTTGTDANEQFF TGCAGCGTTCGTACCACAGGGACAGATGCCAATGAGCAGTTCTTC TRBV29-1 TRBD1 TRBJ2-1 .
CASSLGDRGNTIYF TGTGCCAGCAGCTTGGGGGACAGAGGAAACACCATATATTTT TRBV5-6 TRBD1 TRBJ1-3 .
CASSFSRDGQPQHF TGTGCCAGCAGCTTCTCTCGGGACGGACAGCCCCAGCATTTT TRBV7-9 . TRBJ1-5 .
CASSLWGTDTQYF TGTGCCAGCAGCTTATGGGGTACAGATACGCAGTATTTT TRBV11-3 . TRBJ2-3 .
CASLQPGGNSPLHF TGTGCCAGTCTTCAGCCCGGGGGGAATTCACCCCTCCACTTT TRBV19 . TRBJ1-6 .
CAWSVNWAGTSTDTQYF TGTGCCTGGAGTGTAAATTGGGCGGGGACTAGCACAGATACGCAGTATTTT TRBV30 . TRBJ2-3 .
CASSRGLFSSPLHF TGTGCCAGCAGCCGGGGGTTGTTTAGCTCACCCCTCCACTTT TRBV7-3 . TRBJ1-6 .
CASSYDNRGNTEAFF TGTGCCAGCAGTTACGATAACAGGGGGAACACTGAAGCTTTCTTT TRBV6-6 TRBD1 TRBJ1-1 .
CASSEGLAGGPTGELFF TGCGCCAGCAGCGAAGGACTAGCGGGGGGGCCCACCGGGGAGCTGTTTTTT TRBV4-1 TRBD2 TRBJ2-2 .
CASSSGTGQNEQFF TGTGCCAGCTCATCCGGGACAGGGCAAAATGAGCAGTTCTTC TRBV18 TRBD1 TRBJ2-1 .
CASRLGETQYF TGTGCCAGCAGACTGGGCGAGACCCAGTACTTC TRBV6-1 . TRBJ2-5 once
CASSSHPRRKGEKLFF TGTGCCAGCAGCTCCCACCCCAGACGGAAGGGGGAAAAACTGTTTTTT TRBV11-2 . TRBJ1-4 .
CASSVGETAYEQYF TGTGCCAGCTCAGTGGGGGAGACAGCGTACGAGCAGTACTTC TRBV18 . TRBJ2-7 .
CSALQSEKLFF TGCAGTGCCCTCCAATCGGAAAAACTGTTTTTT TRBV20-1 . TRBJ1-4 .
CASSVDAGLEQYF TGTGCCAGCAGCGTAGATGCGGGGCTAGAGCAGTACTTC TRBV9 . TRBJ2-7 .
CSAEGPGQNTEAFF TGCAGCGCGGAAGGTCCCGGACAGAACACTGAAGCTTTCTTT TRBV29-1 . TRBJ1-1 .
CASSSAGYEQYF TGTGCCAGCAGCTCCGCGGGTTACGAGCAGTACTTC TRBV5-5 . TRBJ2-7 .
CASGYTGDTEAFF TGTGCCAGCGGCTATACAGGGGACACTGAAGCTTTCTTT TRBV6-1 TRBD1 TRBJ1-1 .
CASTRSGGTDTQYF TGTGCCAGCACTCGATCCGGAGGAACAGATACGCAGTATTTT TRBV6-6 . TRBJ2-3 .
CASRPPEVSEQFF TGTGCCAGCAGACCCCCCGAAGTGAGTGAGCAGTTCTTC TRBV7-2 . TRBJ2-1 .
CSVESGASGGSQETQYF TGCAGCGTTGAATCAGGGGCTAGCGGGGGCTCCCAAGAGACCCAGTACTTC TRBV29-1 TRBD2 TRBJ2-5 .
CASSPGGINYGYTF TGTGCCAGCAGTCCAGGGGGCATTAACTATGGCTACACCTTC TRBV6-4 TRBD1 TRBJ1-2 .
CASSSPGQGSRGYTF TGTGCCAGCAGTTCACCGGGACAGGGATCAAGGGGCTACACCTTC TRBV27 TRBD1 TRBJ1-2 once
CASHGADYTGELFF TGTGCCAGCCACGGCGCGGATTACACCGGGGAGCTGTTTTTT TRBV7-2 . TRBJ2-2 .
CASSLDQNTEAFF TGTGCCAGCTCGCTGGATCAGAACACTGAAGCTTTCTTT TRBV18 . TRBJ1-1 .
CASSIDGTGRRTNFYGYTF TGTGCCAGTAGTATAGACGGCACCGGACGGCGGACTAACTTCTATGGCTACACCTTC TRBV19 . TRBJ1-2 .
CASSLLVSIYGYTF TGTGCCAGCAGCTTGTTAGTGTCAATTTATGGCTACACCTTC TRBV5-6 . TRBJ1-2 .
CASSDPGSTDTQYF TGTGCCAGCAGTGACCCGGGGAGCACAGATACGCAGTATTTT TRBV6-6 . TRBJ2-3 .
CASSEALVISYEQYF TGTGCCAGCAGTGAAGCGCTGGTAATATCCTACGAGCAGTACTTC TRBV2 . TRBJ2-7 .
CASSSRQGHLNTEAFF TGTGCCAGCAGTTCCCGACAGGGTCATCTGAACACTGAAGCTTTCTTT TRBV27 TRBD1 TRBJ1-1 .
CASSQMGLYDGYTF TGTGCCAGCAGCCAAATGGGACTCTACGATGGCTACACCTTC TRBV14 . TRBJ1-2 .
CASSELRGEQFF TGTGCCAGCAGCGAACTACGAGGTGAGCAGTTCTTC TRBV7-6 . TRBJ2-1 .
CASSQGSWDRNTEAFF TGCGCCAGCAGCCAAGGCAGTTGGGACAGGAACACTGAAGCTTTCTTT TRBV4-1 TRBD1 TRBJ1-1 .
CASSLVLAGETNEKLFF TGTGCCAGCAGCTTAGTGCTTGCCGGGGAAACTAATGAAAAACTGTTTTTT TRBV7-8 . TRBJ1-4 .
CAISEEGGDEKLFF TGTGCCATCAGTGAGGAGGGAGGAGATGAAAAACTGTTTTTT TRBV10-3 . TRBJ1-4 .
CASSSRGGQHNEKLFF TGTGCCAGCAGCTCAAGGGGGGGGCAGCATAATGAAAAACTGTTTTTT TRBV9 . TRBJ1-4 .
CAAQGTDTQYF TGTGCCGCACAGGGAACAGATACGCAGTATTTT TRBV27 . TRBJ2-3 .
CASSPGQGAGHGYTF TGCGCCAGCAGCCCCGGACAGGGGGCAGGTCATGGCTACACCTTC TRBV5-1 TRBD1 TRBJ1-2 .
CAISERDRNTEAFF TGTGCCATCAGTGAGCGGGACAGGAACACTGAAGCTTTCTTT TRBV10-3 TRBD1 TRBJ1-1 .
CASSHGTSDGTAKNIQYF TGTGCCAGCAGCCACGGGACTAGCGACGGTACAGCCAAAAACATTCAGTACTTC TRBV13 TRBD2 TRBJ2-4 .
CASTTIGGFSYNEQFF TGTGCCAGCACCACCATAGGGGGGTTCTCCTACAATGAGCAGTTCTTC TRBV27 . TRBJ2-1 .
CASSLGTDTQYF TGTGCCAGTAGTTTGGGCACAGATACGCAGTATTTT TRBV19 . TRBJ2-3 medium-sized
CASSLAYTGGALAIQYF TGTGCCAGCAGCTTAGCATACACAGGGGGCGCGTTGGCCATTCAGTACTTC TRBV7-8 TRBD1 TRBJ2-4 few
CASSPRGRGYVGYTF TGTGCCAGCAGCCCGAGAGGGAGGGGGTATGTCGGCTACACCTTC TRBV5-6 . TRBJ1-2 .
CASSPRQGFVYEQYF TGTGCCAGCAGCCCGAGACAGGGTTTTGTCTACGAGCAGTACTTC TRBV7-2 TRBD1 TRBJ2-7 .
CASSLVGRKQFF TGTGCCAGCAGCTTAGTAGGTCGGAAGCAGTTCTTC TRBV11-3 . TRBJ2-1 .
CASTEQQGARHGYTF TGTGCCAGCACCGAACAACAGGGGGCGCGACATGGCTACACCTTC TRBV6-6 TRBD1 TRBJ1-2 .
CASTPVGNTEAFF TGTGCCAGCACCCCAGTGGGGAACACTGAAGCTTTCTTT TRBV6-6 . TRBJ1-1 .
CASSKYTGELFF TGTGCCAGCAGTAAATACACCGGGGAGCTGTTTTTT TRBV2 . TRBJ2-2 .
CASSQVGSGANVLTF TGTGCCAGCAGCCAAGTGGGCTCTGGGGCCAACGTCCTGACTTTC TRBV4-2 . TRBJ2-6 .
CASSSQAGTGRFGELFF TGTGCCAGCAGCTCTCAGGCCGGGACAGGGCGGTTCGGGGAGCTGTTTTTT TRBV5-4 TRBD1 TRBJ2-2 .
CASSLLHRETQYF TGTGCCAGCAGCTTACTCCATCGGGAGACCCAGTACTTC TRBV7-7 . TRBJ2-5 .
CAWRAVPDTQYF TGTGCCTGGAGGGCCGTCCCAGATACGCAGTATTTT TRBV30 . TRBJ2-3 .